Listed below are T cell receptor beta chains from one sample, sequenced in a study of control samples from healthy donors and cancer patients. This table comes from immunoSEQ multiplex PCR, and its TCRdb copy is limited to in-frame clones, with some not included. The sample holds about 29,000 clones; 70% to 90% are singletons and the top ten take approximately 3.6%. Sequenced: formalin-fixed, paraffin-embedded tissue. The receptors were sampled from a female donor with melanoma. Both conserved end residues are trimmed from each CDR3. A D gene is named only where the DNA matches it firmly.

-	TRBV5-5	TRBJ1-5	ASSLDSNQPQH
-	TRBV6-5	TRBJ1-2	ASSYGPVYGYT
TRBD2	TRBV30	TRBJ2-2	AFSGRRRELF
-	TRBV2	TRBJ2-7	ASKEASYEQY
TRBD2	TRBV7-9	TRBJ2-7	ASSLGGGRDEQY
TRBD1	TRBV3-1/TRBV3-2	TRBJ1-1	ASSPHGTGGSAF
TRBD1	TRBV5-4	TRBJ1-2	ASSLATGTGGYT
TRBD1	TRBV7-8	TRBJ1-5	ASSRTTGGFGQPQH
TRBD2	TRBV7-2	TRBJ2-5	ASRLAGRETQY
-	TRBV14	TRBJ1-2	ASSQEVRGGYT
TRBD1	TRBV3-1/TRBV3-2	TRBJ1-2	ASSQRGTGNYGYT
TRBD1	TRBV29-1	TRBJ1-2	SAGTGGGSGYT
-	TRBV25-1	TRBJ1-2	ASTEGTPYGYT
TRBD1	TRBV5-1	TRBJ1-1	ASSLDRGVTEAF
-	TRBV2	TRBJ2-2	ASSVGSRYLRPNTGELF
-	TRBV19	TRBJ2-2	ASSMGRAAHPQAGELF
-	TRBV6-5	TRBJ1-5	ASRSTGRYNQPQH
-	TRBV7-3	TRBJ2-3	ASSLDLHAQY
TRBD2	TRBV2	TRBJ2-2	ASDEREENTGELF
-	TRBV6-1	TRBJ1-5	ASSEVHQPQH
TRBD2	TRBV5-4	TRBJ2-3	ASSLGTSGTTQY
-	TRBV18	TRBJ1-6	ASSPDRNSPLH
-	TRBV11-1	TRBJ2-1	ASSFWDIYNEQF
-	TRBV3-1/TRBV3-2	TRBJ2-4	ASSQEAHSRGIQY
TRBD1	TRBV19	TRBJ2-7	ASSILGQGYEQY
TRBD1	TRBV10-2	TRBJ2-1	ASRSEQGYNEQF
TRBD2	TRBV5-1	TRBJ2-3	ASRGLAYSTDTQY
-	TRBV3-1/TRBV3-2	TRBJ2-1	ASSLGSSSYNEQF
-	TRBV6-2/TRBV6-3	TRBJ1-1	ASSKPQINLNTEAF
TRBD1	TRBV5-5	TRBJ1-5	ASSSAGTGSSAQH
-	TRBV4-3	TRBJ1-4	ASSHPGSHNEKLF
TRBD1	TRBV6-6	TRBJ1-6	ASRDRGFNSPLH
-	TRBV6-5	TRBJ1-5	ASSYGAYSNQPQH
TRBD2	TRBV19	TRBJ2-1	ASSTREGRPDEQF
TRBD2	TRBV18	TRBJ2-1	ASSRGTRNSIEQF
-	TRBV6-2/TRBV6-3	TRBJ2-3	ASSFVNDLTDTQY